This TCR beta chain was identified in a study of cytomegalovirus exposure and HLA in healthy donors (dated by TCRdb to about 2017). The study in broad terms: According to an earlier analysis of 550 to 700 of the donors, about 179 million T cells yielded some 120 million unique TCR beta sequences and approximately 300 Gb of sequence data. Roughly 300 gigabases of sequencing data and 78 million or so unique TCR sequences were included in an early release covering around 650 HLA-typed donors. Alongside the repertoire data, information on donor age, sex, ethnicity and CMV serostatus was compiled. A later genetic analysis used genome-wide SNP genotypes for about 60% of the roughly 700 donors, treating that subset as a discovery cohort. On average, roughly 200,000 unique TCR beta nucleotide sequences were sequenced per donor among 398 genotyped donors of the cohort, with roughly 18% of those sequences being non-productive. Because of strong linkage in the cohort, four or five DR-DQ haplotypes were treated as single units for association and clustering. High-throughput TCR immunosequencing, statistical association of individual TCRs with disease status, and machine learning were combined to predict cytomegalovirus infection status. The number of donors typed differed by locus, with 629-630 for A, B, C, DRB1 and DQB1, roughly 550 for DQA1, approximately 580 for DPA1, and around 430 for DPB1. HLA typing covered class I and class II loci at four-digit resolution. To decide whether each TCR beta V gene segment behaved as functional or pseudogenic, an earlier analysis of some 570 of the donors relied on high-throughput TCR beta sequencing. The genetic ancestry cluster associated with self-reported Caucasian donors included over 80% of the roughly 400 genotyped donors. All discovery cohort repertoires had been generated using a single sequencing platform. The study was designed to test whether signatures of past pathogen exposure could be identified by cataloging public T cell receptors. Rather than drawing on any new phenotypic data, the later analysis identified candidate immune exposures from TCR beta sequences and the way those sequences occurred across donors. A separate validation cohort of approximately 120 different subjects was used in addition to the roughly 670-subject first cohort. Using immunosequencing, the study profiled T cell repertoires from around 670 subjects and related those repertoires to cytomegalovirus serostatus. In a later analysis, previously published TCR beta repertoires from hundreds of donors were re-analyzed and high-resolution HLA genotyping was added so that TCR occurrence patterns could be studied. Overall study results and their limits: V-gene and J-gene trimming of TCR beta chains was associated with a missense DCLRE1C variant in a later genetic analysis, and the association was replicated in an independent cohort. A group of highly shared sequence variants was considered likely to be a technical artifact of the sequencing pipeline. In a later analysis, TCR association rates were found to vary across HLA loci, with the most associated TCRs seen for DRB1 alleles and the fewest for HLA-C alleles. In a later analysis, several top co-occurrence clusters were reported to appear linked to parvovirus B19, influenza, CMV and Epstein-Barr virus. When HLA alleles, especially DR and DQ, strongly co-occurred, attributing TCR associations to individual alleles was difficult. Compared with the 666-donor mean, donors in an Asian-associated ancestry cluster had fewer N-insertions in productive TCRs, according to a later genetic analysis. Linkage disequilibrium might explain the correlated functional status among segregating V segments, but an unknown experimental factor could not be ruled out. HLA typing was unavailable for some donors at each locus, so association tests used only the typed subset. In vitro tests confirmed that a few of the cytomegalovirus-associated TCR beta chains recognize cytomegalovirus antigens. Broadly in line with IMGT annotations, most TCR beta V segments showed up in productive rearrangements about 87% or about 30% of the time in an earlier analysis of several hundred of the donors. Some IMGT-functional V segments, including TRBV6-2 and TRBV6-3, could not be distinguished by the 87-base-pair reads and were therefore excluded. Most TCR sequences were seen in very few donors, while some public TCRs were found in many individuals. In a later analysis, most CMV-associated TCR beta chains were found to appear HLA-restricted, with HLA associations seemingly driven largely by CMV exposure. Because counts were too low, seventeen rarely observed V segments, including chromosome 9 orphons, were left out of the earlier analysis of some 600 of the donors. A total of about 150 TCR beta chains were listed by the study as associated with cytomegalovirus. Immune exposure information for the cohort was limited to CMV serostatus. At a false discovery rate of 0.05, a later analysis linked 15,000 to 20,000 TCR beta sequences to specific HLA alleles. In both the original and validation cohorts, the classifier was reported to diagnose cytomegalovirus status with high specificity and sensitivity. The authors suggested that the approach could potentially be extended to other disease states and immunological phenotypes. A further reported finding was that TCR beta sequences accurately predicted the HLA-A and HLA-B alleles for most subjects in the first cohort. In a later analysis, HLA-associated TCR beta chains showed more clonal expansion and lower generation probabilities than non-associated chains that were equally common. This cohort had only TCR beta chains sequenced, and the lack of alpha or paired-chain data limited which features could be detected. Presence/absence analyses assumed roughly uniform sequencing depth across donors, an assumption that may not hold.

Libraries were built with the immunoSEQ multiplex PCR assay. For the multiplex PCR, a mixture combining 60 forward primers for TCR Vbeta segments and 13 reverse primers for TCR Jbeta segments was used. A multiplex PCR assay on genomic DNA amplified the CDR3 region of rearranged TCR beta genes. On the Illumina HiSeq System, the amplified TCR beta libraries were sequenced as 87-base-pair reads. In the authors' own workflow: Across the roughly 600 repertoires, a later analysis counted 78 million or so unique TCR beta chains, around 11 million of which were shared by at least two donors. Raw reads were error-corrected and collapsed into unique sequences with a nearest-neighbor algorithm that merged closely related sequences to remove PCR and sequencing errors. V, D and J gene segments were assigned by aligning CDR3 sequences to IMGT reference sequences. For a sequence to be retained, a match of at least six nucleotides to both a V gene segment and a J gene segment was required. A rearrangement counted as productive if the CDR3 had no stop codons and remained in frame with V and J, and every other rearrangement counted as non-productive. CDR3 was defined by IMGT convention, running from the second conserved V-encoded cysteine to the conserved J-encoded phenylalanine. The earlier analysis of 500 to 600 of the donors excluded sequences that lacked an unambiguous match to a single V gene segment. An earlier analysis of several hundred of the donors classified V segments as functional when productive rearrangements were above 56.7% and as segregating when the standard deviation between donors was above 5%. A statistical classification framework was built to diagnose cytomegalovirus status from the catalog of TCR beta chain sequences. V and J gene assignment, in a later analysis, came from comparing TCR nucleotide sequences with IMGT/GENE-DB human TR gene sequences. In a later analysis, CDR3 sequences and most-parsimonious VDJ recombination scenarios were assigned using the TCRdist pipeline. In a later analysis, each TCR beta chain was defined by its CDR3 amino acid sequence together with its V-gene family, and reads without a unique V-gene family were excluded. In a later analysis, 550 to 650 highly shared, low-generation-probability nucleotide sequences were removed to address suspected cross-contamination and a sequencing artifact. In a later analysis, a clonal expansion index for each public chain was calculated from normalized within-repertoire ranks of inferred template counts. A later analysis computed generation probabilities with a VDJ recombination model fitted to out-of-frame rearrangements, and checked the results against IGoR. A later analysis scored TCR-TCR, TCR-HLA and TCR-CMV co-occurrence with hypergeometric tests, applying a repertoire-size bias correction to TCR pairs. To estimate false discovery rates, a later analysis permuted the HLA or CMV assignments 20 times. In a later analysis, co-occurring TCRs were grouped with DBSCAN, and TCRdist sequence similarity was added when clustering was performed within HLA-allele-positive subsets. Co-occurrence clustering excluded repertoires with fewer than 30,000 or more than 120,000 public chains, plus five with anomalous nucleotide sharing. TCRdb obtained this table from immuneACCESS and retained in-frame rearrangements with V and J assigned. These tables miss some clones; where compared with another copy, unresolved V genes account for less than half of the shortfall, and the remainder is unexplained. V and J calls and clone size are those listed in that table; D and trimming were worked out from the DNA. The sample table lists about 130,000 clones, around four fifths of them with a count of one. The top ten clones comprise 2% to 2.5% of the sample.

From the cysteine through the phenylalanine, the CDR3 covers 14 amino acids. Only the CDR3 region is kept as DNA, spanning 42 bases read in frame from base 1. CDR1 and CDR2, per the germline V gene (reference sequence), are MNHEY and SMNVEV. Trimming at the junction amounts to 0 bases on V and 5 bases on J, and the germline ends lie 10 bases apart. To note about this clone: Which antigen it targets is not known. No much larger clone exists at a distance of one base, and base qualities are not known.

The cohort consisted of some 670 healthy bone marrow donors. At the time of sampling, every cohort member was nominally healthy, though immune exposures that went unrecorded were likely present. The donor tested CMV seropositive, placing the donor among the 250 to 300 seropositive members of the cohort. A peripheral blood sample was provided by each donor, and peripheral blood mononuclear cells were used for TCR beta sequencing. The Qiagen DNeasy Blood Extraction Kit was used to extract genomic DNA from the blood cell samples. The sequence joins TRBV27 to TRBJ2-5; D gene: possibly TRBD2, on 5 matching bases. Sequences were obtained from PBMCs. This TCR was recovered from a woman in her forties in good health and CMV-seropositive. In nucleotide form, the sequence is TGTGCCAGCAGTTTATCGAGGGCTGGGGAGACCCAGTACTTC. This translates into CASSLSRAGETQYF.